This T cell receptor (beta chain) was sequenced for a study of T cells after yellow fever vaccination. Study details: Fractions of low cell number were prepared using SMART-Seq v4 Ultra Low Input. Points from the study as a whole: In post-booster samples, most primary-vaccination clones reappeared (about 95% CD4, about 90% CD8). Clonotypes appearing in both CD4 and CD8 compartments existed, and their share was small.

Germline CDR1 MGHRA, CDR2 YSYEKL. The J segment lost 7 bases and the V segment lost 4 bases, leaving 4 bases of the junction unmatched. The CDR3 runs to 13 residues. UMIs and a universal primer site were added when TCR cDNA was made by 5'RACE template switching. TCRdb ran MiXCR on the 5' RACE reads and lists one entry per CDR3 protein. The sample lists approximately 550,000 distinct CDR3 sequences; 15% to 20% were seen once. This clonotype was observed a handful of times. Its antigen is not identified. The sample was PBMCs, taken 15 days after the yellow fever booster vaccination. The chain uses TRBV4-1 and TRBJ2-1; 7 bases map to TRBD2. This sequence was found in a man aged 25 to 40 who received the YFV17D yellow fever vaccine. CDR3 coding DNA: TGCGCCAGCAGCCCGTCCGGGAGGAATGAGCAGTTCTTC. Residues: CASSPSGRNEQFF.